The 26 T cell receptor beta chains listed next were all sequenced from one sample in a study of breast tumors, draining lymph nodes, adjacent tissues. Axillary draining lymph nodes of breast cancer patients supplied the node samples. TCRdb recomputed calls from the multiplex PCR reads with MiXCR, one row per CDR3 protein. There are roughly 86,000 distinct CDR3 sequences in the sample; roughly a fifth occur only once, and about 2.5% lies in the top ten. The source material was axillary lymph node tissue. Receptors originate from a female donor with breast cancer. Some clones in this sample may be carry-over from other donors' samples.

Turning to this clonotype: The CDR3 ends on some other residue instead of the conserved phenylalanine or tryptophan, so this is likely a read error. The chain uses TRBV5-4 and TRBJ2-1; TRBD2 matches 7 bases. Germline lookup yields CDR1 SGHNT and CDR2 YYREEE (reference sequence). V lost 4 bases to trimming and J lost 3 bases; unmatched junction nucleotides: 10. This CDR3 is built from 16 residues. The CDR3 here is CASSPGGGSLYNEQFL. The CDR3 nucleotides are TGTGCCAGCAGCCCGGGAGGCGGGAGCCTCTACAATGAGCAGTTCCTC.

This clonotype has at least ten counts. V is TRBV5-4 and J is TRBJ2-3; no firm D call. Trimming stripped 0 bases from V and 6 bases from J, with 14 bases between. Germline V gene sequence: CDR1 SGHNT, CDR2 YYREEE (reference sequence). This CDR3 spans 15 amino acids. The CDR3 DNA reads as TGTGCCAGCAGCTTGGCACTTACTACCTCCGATACGCAGTATTTT. Translating it yields CASSLALTTSDTQYF.

This clonotype was seen at least ten times. The J gene is TRBJ1-2, the V gene TRBV13; weak D call: TRBD1 (5 bases). Germline CDR1 reads PRHDT; CDR2 reads FYEKMQ (reference sequence). The CDR3 sequence is 11 residues long. The V gene lost 0 bases and the J gene lost 14 bases, with 10 bases spanning the gap. The chain's CDR3 is CASSLGQGQTF. DNA for the CDR3: TGTGCCAGCAGCTTAGGCCAGGGTCAGACCTTC.

The table lists this clonotype with many counts. This chain links TRBV7-2 with TRBJ2-1, with TRBD2 identical over 10 bases. After removal of 3 bases from V and 0 bases from J, the junction contained 11 bases not matched to a gene. The CDR3 spans 19 residues. Looked up from germline, CDR1 is SGHTA and CDR2 is FQGNSA. CDR3 loop: CASSFQFGTSESSYNEQFF. In nucleotides, the CDR3 is TGTGCCAGCAGCTTTCAGTTCGGGACTAGCGAGAGCTCCTACAATGAGCAGTTCTTC.

This clonotype was found many times. V and J are TRBV4-3 and TRBJ2-1; either TRBD1 or TRBD2 may supply D (6 bases each). V lost 2 bases, J lost 8 bases, and 16 bases lay in between. The CDR3 is 15 residues long. The germline V gene encodes CDR1 LGHNA and CDR2 YSLEER. The CDR3 coding sequence is TGCGCCAGCAGCCAAAACAGGGAGGTGTTGTATGAGCAGTTCTTC. Residues: CASSQNREVLYEQFF.

In this sample, this clonotype turned up many times. This sequence joins TRBV5-8 and TRBJ2-7, with 12 bases aligning to TRBD2. The length of the CDR3 is 14 residues. The V gene end was trimmed by 7 bases and the J gene end by 4 bases; junction bases not matched to a gene: 6. The germline CDR1 and CDR2 sequences are SGHTS and YDEGEE. CDR3 nucleotides: TGTGCCAGCCGCCGGACTAGCGGGATATACGAGCAGTACTTC. Its protein is CASRRTSGIYEQYF.

This clonotype was seen a handful of times. The chain is built from TRBV28 and TRBJ2-7; TRBD1 matches 7 bases. The CDR3 has 14 amino acids. The germline V gene encodes CDR1 MDHEN and CDR2 SYDVKM. V was pared by 3 bases and J by 4 bases, with 6 bases of the junction left unmatched. The CDR3 coding sequence is TGTGCCAGCAGTTTGGGCCGGGACAGATACGAGCAGTACTTC. It codes for CASSLGRDRYEQYF.

This clonotype was seen repeatedly, ten times or more. The rearrangement links TRBV19 to TRBJ2-5; 11 bases map to TRBD1. J lost 4 bases, V lost 4 bases, and 5 bases had no gene match. Germline V gene sequence: CDR1 LNHDA, CDR2 SQIVND (reference sequence). This CDR3 is built from 15 residues. Written as DNA, the CDR3 is TGTGCCAGTAGTAAAGGACAGGGGGCGCGAGAGACCCAGTACTTC. Translation gives CASSKGQGARETQYF.

The table lists this clonotype with many counts. The chain recombines TRBV9 with TRBJ2-3; TRBD1 agrees at 7 bases. The CDR3 runs to 16 residues. Germline trimming cut 3 bases from V and 4 bases from J; bases unmatched to any gene: 11. The germline V gene encodes CDR1 SGDLS and CDR2 YYNGEE. CDR3 region: CASSGHRGSGADTQYF. The DNA for the CDR3 is TGTGCCAGCAGCGGTCACAGGGGAAGTGGCGCAGATACGCAGTATTTT. The full variable domain, in which reference TRBV9 and TRBJ2-3 provide the parts outside the CDR3, is DSGVTQTPKHLITATGQRVTLRCSPRSGDLSVYWYQQSLDQGLQFLIQYYNGEERAKGNILERFSAQQFPDLHSELNLSSLELGDSALYFCASSGHRGSGADTQYFGPGTRLTVL.

This clonotype was observed many times. This rearrangement joins TRBV6-1 to TRBJ1-2; D is unclear. The CDR3 runs to 12 residues. CDR1 MNHNS and CDR2 SASEGT come from the germline V gene. The V end was cut by 7 bases, the J end by 8 bases, with 14 bases between. The CDR3 loop is CASTSARQGYTF. CDR3 sequence (DNA): TGTGCCAGCACCAGTGCGAGGCAAGGCTACACCTTC.

This clonotype was found many times. The V and J genes are TRBV2 and TRBJ1-3, with 10 bases identical to TRBD1. CDR1 and CDR2 (germline): SNHLY, FYNNEI. V shed 3 bases and J 4 bases; nucleotides not matched to a gene: 6. The CDR3 length is 16 residues. Here the CDR3 DNA reads TGTGCCAGCAGTGAGGGACAGGGGATTTCCGGAAACACCATATATTTT. This gives the protein CASSEGQGISGNTIYF. The variable domain in full, completed from reference TRBV2 and TRBJ1-3, reads EPEVTQTPSHQVTQMGQEVILRCVPISNHLYFYWYRQILGQKVEFLVSFYNNEISEKSEIFDDQFSVERPDGSNFTLKIRSTKLEDSAMYFCASSEGQGISGNTIYFGEGSWLTVV.

Many counts were recorded for this clonotype. The gene calls are TRBV11-3 and TRBJ2-3; maybe TRBD2 (5 bases). The V and J ends lost 0 bases and 6 bases respectively, with 13 bases between them. The CDR3 loop spans 15 amino acids. CDR1 and CDR2 from the germline V gene are SGHNT and YENEEA. In DNA, the CDR3 is TGTGCCAGCAGCTTAGAGGACGGGATGGGGGATACGCAGTATTTT. Its translation: CASSLEDGMGDTQYF.

This clonotype has at least ten counts. V and J are TRBV7-9 and TRBJ2-7, with 11 positions matching TRBD2. Per germline, CDR1 SEHNR and CDR2 FQNEAQ (reference sequence). V was pared by 5 bases and J by 7 bases, with 7 bases of the junction left unmatched. The CDR3 extends over 14 amino acids. The DNA of the CDR3 is TGTGCCAGCAGCCATGGACTAGCGGGCACTGAGCAGTACTTC. Encoded protein: CASSHGLAGTEQYF.

The chain carries TRBV10-3 and TRBJ2-1, with 14 bases fitting TRBD2. J gave up 6 bases and V 10 bases, and 8 bases lay outside the gene matches. The CDR3 extends over 15 amino acids. Germline CDR1 ENHRY, CDR2 SYGVKD. The DNA of the CDR3 is TGTGCCACCGCATTGGGGACTAGCGGGAGCAATGAGCAGTTCTTC. Encoded protein: CATALGTSGSNEQFF.

On this clonotype itself: One end of the junction varies from germline; a read error may be responsible. The CDR3 coding sequence is TGTGCCATCAGAAGTGAGACTAGTTCACAATACAGTGAGCAGTTCTTC. Its protein product is CAIRSETSSQYSEQFF. The chain employs TRBV10-3 and TRBJ2-1, with D possibly matching TRBD2 (6 bases). This CDR3 has 16 amino acids. Germline assignment: CDR1 ENHRY and CDR2 SYGVKD.

As concerns this clonotype: A much larger clone sits a single nucleotide away, making a read error possible. In this CDR3 the conserved last residue, phenylalanine or tryptophan, is missing, so a read error is likely. The chain recombines TRBV24-1 with TRBJ2-2; D uncertain. Trimming cost V 12 bases and J 1 base, with 8 bases left between them. In germline, CDR1 is KGHDR, CDR2 SFDVKD. The CDR3 loop spans 12 amino acids. CDR3 DNA: TGTGCCGCCTCAAGGAACACCGGGGAGCTGTTTCTT. Its translation is CAASRNTGELFL.

This clonotype showed up many times. The rearrangement joins TRBV7-3 to TRBJ2-1; no clear D gene. Between the trimmed V and J ends, which lost 2 bases and 2 bases, there was a span of 10 bases. CDR1 SGHTA and CDR2 FQGTGA come from the germline V gene. The CDR3 spans 15 residues. DNA for the CDR3: TGTGCCAGCAGCTTAGGTGGCGGAGCCTACAATGAGCAGTTCTTC. This sequence encodes CASSLGGGAYNEQFF. Variable domain in full (rest from reference TRBV7-3 and TRBJ2-1): GAGVSQTPSNKVTEKGKYVELRCDPISGHTALYWYRQSLGQGPEFLIYFQGTGAADDSGLPNDRFFAVRPEGSVSTLKIQRTERGDSAVYLCASSLGGGAYNEQFFGPGTRLTVL.

Details on this clonotype: A much larger clone differs from this one at a single base, so this may be a read error. This chain joins TRBV11-3 and TRBJ2-1, with D unclear. The germline V gene has CDR1 SGHNT and CDR2 YENEEA. This CDR3 spans 14 amino acids. The CDR3 coding sequence is TGTGCCAGCAGCTCAGACTCCCGCTACAATGAGCAGTCCTTC. Protein product: CASSSDSRYNEQSF. The full variable domain, in which reference TRBV11-3 and TRBJ2-1 provide the parts outside the CDR3, is EAGVVQSPRYKIIEKKQPVAFWCNPISGHNTLYWYLQNLGQGPELLIRYENEEAVDDSQLPKDRFSAERLKGVDSTLKIQPAELGDSAVYLCASSSDSRYNEQSFGPGTRLTVL.

This clonotype was seen ten or more times. The chain recombines TRBV6-5 with TRBJ2-2; TRBD2 might be the D (5 bases). The ends were cut back, 4 bases at V and 0 bases at J, with 9 bases in the middle. Germline-derived CDR1 and CDR2 are MNHEY and SVGAGI. The CDR3 consists of 15 residues. The CDR3 loop is CASSWQDSNTGELFF. CDR3 nucleotides: TGTGCCAGCAGTTGGCAGGACTCGAACACCGGGGAGCTGTTTTTT.

This clonotype was detected ten times or more. This chain joins TRBV4-3 and TRBJ2-7; the D is unclear. This CDR3 has 14 amino acids. Trimming took off 2 bases at V and 2 bases at J, with 10 bases between the two ends. CDR1 and CDR2 (germline): LGHNA, YSLEER. The chain's CDR3 is CASSQTGWAYEQYF. CDR3 sequence (DNA): TGCGCCAGCAGCCAAACCGGGTGGGCCTACGAGCAGTACTTC.

This clonotype has ten or more counts. The CDR3 region has the DNA TGTGCCAGCAGTGCCTACGAGCAGTACTTC. It specifies CASSAYEQYF. V usage is TRBV6-1 and J usage is TRBJ2-7; D remains ambiguous. Per the germline V gene, CDR1 is MNHNS and CDR2 is SASEGT. CDR3 size: 10 residues. Deletions cut 4 bases from V and 2 bases from J, with 0 bases between.

This clonotype was observed at least ten times. CDR3 residues: CASSQDPGLAGTNEQFF. The CDR3 coding sequence is TGCGCCAGCAGCCAAGATCCGGGACTAGCGGGAACCAATGAGCAGTTCTTC. The chain combines TRBV4-3 with TRBJ2-1, with 13 bases identical to TRBD2. There are 17 residues in the CDR3. The junction had 5 bases not matched to a gene; V was cut back by 0 bases and J by 6 bases. The germline CDR1 and CDR2 sequences are LGHNA and YSLEER.

This clonotype was recorded many times. The junction does not match germline at one end; this may be a read error. The CDR3 reads CASQGIGTVNF. DNA of the CDR3: TGTGCCAGTCAAGGGATCGGGACAGTGAACTTC. The chain combines TRBV19 with TRBJ2-7; 7 bases are shared with TRBD1. This CDR3 contains 11 residues. Germline V gives CDR1 LNHDA, CDR2 SQIVND (reference sequence). The complete variable domain, with remaining parts taken from reference TRBV19 and TRBJ2-7, reads DGGITQSPKYLFRKEGQNVTLSCEQNLNHDAMYWYRQDPGQGLRLIYYSQIVNDFQKGDIAEGYSVSREKKESFPLTVTSAQKNPTAFYLCASQGIGTVNFGPGTRLTVT.

In this sample, this clonotype turned up a few times. The gene calls are TRBV20-1 and TRBJ2-1; 9 bases match TRBD2. The CDR3 has 16 amino acids. V gave up 2 bases and J gave up 1 base; unmatched junction bases: 6. The germline CDR1 and CDR2 sequences are DFQATT and SNEGSKA (reference sequence). The CDR3 here is CSARPASGKSYNEQFF. Here the CDR3 DNA reads TGCAGTGCTAGACCGGCTAGCGGGAAGTCCTACAATGAGCAGTTCTTC.

This clonotype was seen ten or more times. V gene TRBV5-1 combines with J gene TRBJ1-2; TRBD1 matches at 9 bases. Looked up from germline, CDR1 is SGHRS and CDR2 is YFSETQ. Trimming cost V 2 bases and J 8 bases; bases outside gene matches: 7. CDR3 length: 14 residues. The CDR3 bases are TGCGCCAGCAGCTTAACAGGGGGCATCGAGGGCTACACCTTC. Protein sequence: CASSLTGGIEGYTF.

Concerning this clonotype: Since a much larger clone is just one base distant, this may be a read error. The chain uses TRBV11-3 and TRBJ2-5; TRBD2 agrees at 16 bases. CDR3 length: 20 amino acids. V lost 5 bases, J lost 2 bases, and 14 bases stayed unmatched. Germline loops: CDR1 SGHNT, CDR2 YENEEA. The CDR3 nucleotides read TGTGCCAGCAGCCTACAGGGACTAGCGGGAGGGCCTCGGGTGCAAGAGACCCAGTACTTC. Amino acid sequence: CASSLQGLAGGPRVQETQYF.